This T cell receptor beta chain originates from a study of patients and donors after allogeneic stem cell transplantation. TCRdb passed the RT-PCR reads through MiXCR, listing each CDR3 protein once. The sample lists about a million distinct CDR3 sequences; 15% to 20% were seen once. A few counts support this clonotype. Sample: blood, either unsorted or a sorted T cell fraction (not recorded which). This clonotype was obtained from a human donor who was either an allogeneic HSCT recipient or a stem cell or donor lymphocyte infusion donor (not recorded which). It is not recorded whose cells these are; they may come from a transplant donor.

In DNA, the CDR3 is TGTGCCAGCAGTACCAAGGACTTTGAGCAGTTCTTC. Residues: CASSTKDFEQFF. The chain employs TRBV27 and TRBJ2-1, with a weak D call TRBD2 (5 bases). The V end was cut by 5 bases, the J end by 9 bases, with 11 bases between. Germline V lookup: CDR1 MNHEY, CDR2 SMNVEV (reference sequence). The CDR3 has 12 amino acids.